The 14 T cell receptor beta chains in this list originate from one sample, sequenced in a study of identical twins. TCRdb analysed the 5' RACE reads with MiXCR anew, one entry per CDR3 protein. The data contain 1.5 million to 2 million distinct CDR3 sequences, less than 35% of them singletons. Sequencing was performed on cord blood. The origin of the receptors is a newborn girl in good health.

This clonotype occurred a few times. This chain links TRBV20-1 with TRBJ2-5; D not certain. This CDR3 has 11 residues. CDR1 is DFQATT, CDR2 SNEGSKA, per germline (reference sequence). CDR3 nucleotides: TGCACCTACACGTCCCAAGAGACCCAGTACTTC. Translation gives CTYTSQETQYF.

CDR3 sequence reads: CASSLVPPGGTYNEQFF. The CDR3, as DNA: TGCGCCAGCAGCTTGGTTCCCCCCGGGGGGACCTACAATGAGCAGTTCTTC. The chain recombines TRBV5-1 with TRBJ2-1; 7 bases match TRBD2. The CDR3 is 17 amino acids. Germline lookup yields CDR1 SGHRS and CDR2 YFSETQ. The V and J ends lost 0 bases and 2 bases, in that order; junction bases with no gene match: 8.

This clonotype was detected a few times. The J gene is TRBJ1-5, the V gene TRBV29-1; weak D call: TRBD1 (6 bases). The CDR3 length is 11 residues. The V end lost 7 bases, the J end lost 7 bases, and 11 bases lay between the germline ends. Per the germline V gene, CDR1 is SQVTM and CDR2 is ANQGSEA. The CDR3 sequence: CSGRGGQPQHF. CDR3 coding DNA: TGCAGCGGCAGGGGCGGACAGCCCCAGCATTTT.

The rearrangement uses TRBV24-1 and TRBJ2-1; D perhaps matches TRBD1 (6 bases). The CDR3 is 15 residues long. The germline V and J ends were trimmed by 3 bases and 0 bases, with 8 bases remaining between them. Looked up from germline, CDR1 is KGHDR and CDR2 is SFDVKD. CDR3 amino acids: CATSDDRSSYNEQFF. In DNA form, the CDR3 reads TGTGCCACCAGTGATGACAGGAGCTCCTACAATGAGCAGTTCTTC.

The CDR3 DNA sequence: TGTGCCACCAGTAATCTGGGGGGGCCGGGGGATCAGCCCCAGCATTTT. It yields the protein CATSNLGGPGDQPQHF. The chain has TRBV24-1 and TRBJ1-5, with D tentatively TRBD1 (6 bases). The CDR3 is 16 residues long. V dropped 6 bases and J dropped 5 bases, with 19 bases sitting between them. The germline V gene has CDR1 KGHDR and CDR2 SFDVKD.

The V gene is TRBV3-1, the J gene TRBJ2-5; D unresolved. The CDR3 covers 12 residues. CDR1 and CDR2 from the germline V gene are LGHDT and YNNKEL (reference sequence). V lost 4 bases and J lost 7, with 10 bases in between. The CDR3 bases are TGTGCCAGCAGCCGTCTTCGGATGACCCAGTACTTC. Translating gives CASSRLRMTQYF.

The chain combines TRBV20-1 with TRBJ2-1, with 7 bases aligning to TRBD2. In germline, CDR1 is DFQATT, CDR2 SNEGSKA (reference sequence). This CDR3 spans 16 amino acids. V trimming: 0 bases; J trimming: 0 bases; junction bases outside the gene matches: 5. The CDR3 DNA sequence: TGCAGTGCTAGAGATAGGGGCGGGGGCTCCTACAATGAGCAGTTCTTC. Translated: CSARDRGGGSYNEQFF.

This clonotype was detected only a few times. The J gene is TRBJ2-3, the V gene TRBV7-6; 7 bases map to TRBD2. Germline V gives CDR1 SGHVS, CDR2 FNYEAQ. This CDR3 is 16 amino acids long. V lost 5 bases to trimming and J lost 3 bases; unmatched junction nucleotides: 11. The CDR3 loop reads CASSHSRLAVTDTQYF. DNA of the CDR3: TGTGCCAGCAGCCACTCGCGGCTAGCGGTTACAGATACGCAGTATTTT.

This clonotype was picked up a small number of times. The CDR3 DNA reads TGTGCCAGCAGCCAAGATTCCGGCCGCACAGATACGCAGTATTTT. It codes for CASSQDSGRTDTQYF. V is TRBV4-2 and J is TRBJ2-3, with no clear D. V dropped 0 bases and J dropped 1 base, with 8 bases sitting between them. The germline gives CDR1 LGHNA, CDR2 YNFKEQ. CDR3 length: 15 amino acids.

The chain employs TRBV2 and TRBJ2-7; D call uncertain. The end of the DNA aligns better with TRBJ2-5, so the J call may be wrong. Germline CDR1 is SNHLY and CDR2 is FYNNEI. The CDR3 has 13 amino acids. The DNA for the CDR3 is TGTGCCAGCTCTTCCGTAATTGAAGAGACCCAGTACTTC. This codes for CASSSVIEETQYF.

This clonotype was counted a few times. At one boundary the junction diverges from the germline segment, which might be a read error. The gene calls are TRBV7-7 and TRBJ2-4, with 10 bases fitting TRBD2. The germline CDR1 and CDR2 sequences are SSHAT and FNYEAQ (reference sequence). This CDR3 comprises 17 residues. The CDR3 loop reads CASSLEAGGSAKNIQYF. Here the CDR3 DNA reads TGTGCTAGCAGCTTAGAAGCGGGAGGGTCAGCCAAAAACATTCAGTACTTC. Based on the CDR3 plus reference TRBV7-7 and TRBJ2-4, the full variable domain is GAGVSQSPRYKVTKRGQDVTLRCDPISSHATLYWYQQALGQGPEFLTYFNYEAQPDKSGLPSDRFSAERPEGSISTLTIQRTEQRDSAMYRCASSLEAGGSAKNIQYFGAGTRLSVL.

The genes are TRBV12-3 or TRBV12-4 and TRBJ1-2; D not resolved. V gave up 3 bases and J gave up 2 bases, with 10 bases separating them. CDR3 length equals 14 residues. This CDR3 is CASSFPGKNYGYTF. CDR3 DNA sequence: TGTGCCAGCAGTTTCCCGGGGAAAAACTATGGCTACACCTTC.

This chain joins TRBV18 and TRBJ2-5; TRBD1 agrees at 7 bases. In germline, CDR1 is KGHSH, CDR2 LQKENI. The CDR3 totals 15 residues. V was pared by 6 bases and J by 3 bases, with 10 bases of the junction left unmatched. CDR3 amino acids: CASSPNRGAKETQYF. CDR3 sequence (DNA): TGTGCCAGCTCTCCAAACAGGGGTGCGAAAGAGACCCAGTACTTC.

The sample holds a few counts of this clonotype. The V and J genes are TRBV6-1 and TRBJ2-5, with no clear D. This CDR3 has 12 amino acids. Germline V gene sequence: CDR1 MNHNS, CDR2 SASEGT. Trimming removed 6 bases from V and 5 bases from J, with 10 bases in between. CDR3 nucleotides: TGTGCCAGCAGGGTTTTTGTGGAGACCCAGTACTTC. Translating it yields CASRVFVETQYF.